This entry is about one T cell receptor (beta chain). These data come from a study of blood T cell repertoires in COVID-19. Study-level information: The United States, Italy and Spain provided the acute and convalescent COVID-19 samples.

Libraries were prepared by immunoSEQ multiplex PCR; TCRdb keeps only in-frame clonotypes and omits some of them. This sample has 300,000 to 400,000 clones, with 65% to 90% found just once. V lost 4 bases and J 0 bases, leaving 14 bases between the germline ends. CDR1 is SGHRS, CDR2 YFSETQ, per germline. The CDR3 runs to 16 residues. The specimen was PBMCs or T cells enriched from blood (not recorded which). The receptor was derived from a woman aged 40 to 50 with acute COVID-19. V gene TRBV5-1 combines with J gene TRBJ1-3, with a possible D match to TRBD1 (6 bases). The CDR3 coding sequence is TGCGCCAGCAGCCCGACTACAGGGTTCTCTGGAAACACCATATATTTT. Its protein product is CASSPTTGFSGNTIYF.